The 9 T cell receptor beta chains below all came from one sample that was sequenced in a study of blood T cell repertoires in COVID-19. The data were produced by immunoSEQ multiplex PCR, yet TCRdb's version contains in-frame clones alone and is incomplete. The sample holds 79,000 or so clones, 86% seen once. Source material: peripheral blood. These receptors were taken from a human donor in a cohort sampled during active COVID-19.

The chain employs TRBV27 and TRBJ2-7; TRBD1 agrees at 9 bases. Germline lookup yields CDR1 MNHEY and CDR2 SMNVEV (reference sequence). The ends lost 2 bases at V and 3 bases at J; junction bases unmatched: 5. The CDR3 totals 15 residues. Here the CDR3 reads CASSLSTGGGYEQYF. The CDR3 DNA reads TGTGCCAGCAGTTTAAGTACAGGGGGCGGCTACGAGCAGTACTTC.

CDR3 amino acids: CASSLEQGATDTQYF. In DNA form, the CDR3 reads TGTGCCAGCAGTTTAGAACAGGGGGCGACAGATACGCAGTATTTT. V and J are TRBV28 and TRBJ2-3; 9 positions match TRBD1. The V gene's germline CDR1 is MDHEN and CDR2 SYDVKM. This CDR3 comprises 15 residues. V was clipped by 2 bases and J by 3 bases; unmatched bases: 3.

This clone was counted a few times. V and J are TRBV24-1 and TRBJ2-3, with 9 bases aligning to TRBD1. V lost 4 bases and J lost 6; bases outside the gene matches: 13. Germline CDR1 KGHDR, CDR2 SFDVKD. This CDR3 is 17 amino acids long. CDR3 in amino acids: CATSDLTGTGPQDTQYF. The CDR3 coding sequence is TGTGCCACCAGTGACCTGACCGGGACAGGGCCCCAGGATACGCAGTATTTT.

DNA of the CDR3: TGTGCCAGCAGCAAAGCGGCTGGAGGGAACACCTACGAGCAGTACTTC. This translates into CASSKAAGGNTYEQYF. This chain uses TRBV21-1 with TRBJ2-7; TRBD2 is taken as the D call from the table, unchecked against the DNA. TRBV21-1 is noted as a pseudogene. The CDR3 spans 16 residues.

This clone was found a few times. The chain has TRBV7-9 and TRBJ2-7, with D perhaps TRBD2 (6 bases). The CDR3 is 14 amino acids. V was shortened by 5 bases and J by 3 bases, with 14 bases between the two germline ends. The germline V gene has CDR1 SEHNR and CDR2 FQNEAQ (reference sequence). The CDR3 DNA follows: TGTGCCAGCAGCCCCCGGGGAGGATACTACGAGCAGTACTTC. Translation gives CASSPRGGYYEQYF.

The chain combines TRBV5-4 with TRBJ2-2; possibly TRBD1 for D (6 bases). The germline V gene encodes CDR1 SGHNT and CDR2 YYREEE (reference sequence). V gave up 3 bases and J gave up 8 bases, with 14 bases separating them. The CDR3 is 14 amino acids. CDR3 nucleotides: TGTGCCAGCAGCTATGTACAGGGTGCAGGGGAGCTGTTTTTT. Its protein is CASSYVQGAGELFF.

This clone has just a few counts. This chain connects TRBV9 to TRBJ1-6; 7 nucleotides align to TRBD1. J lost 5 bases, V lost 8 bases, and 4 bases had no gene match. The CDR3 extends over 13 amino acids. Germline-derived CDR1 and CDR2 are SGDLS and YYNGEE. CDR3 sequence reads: CASKQGNNSPLHF. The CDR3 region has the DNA TGTGCCAGTAAACAGGGGAATAATTCACCCCTCCACTTT. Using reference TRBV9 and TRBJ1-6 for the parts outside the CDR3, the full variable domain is DSGVTQTPKHLITATGQRVTLRCSPRSGDLSVYWYQQSLDQGLQFLIQYYNGEERAKGNILERFSAQQFPDLHSELNLSSLELGDSALYFCASKQGNNSPLHFGNGTRLTVT.

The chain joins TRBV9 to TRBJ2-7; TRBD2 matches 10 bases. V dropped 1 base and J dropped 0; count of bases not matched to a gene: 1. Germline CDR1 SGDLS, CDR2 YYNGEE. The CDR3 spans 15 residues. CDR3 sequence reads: CASSVSSGSSYEQYF. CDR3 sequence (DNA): TGTGCCAGCAGCGTATCTAGCGGGAGCTCCTACGAGCAGTACTTC. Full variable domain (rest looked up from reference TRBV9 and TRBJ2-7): DSGVTQTPKHLITATGQRVTLRCSPRSGDLSVYWYQQSLDQGLQFLIQYYNGEERAKGNILERFSAQQFPDLHSELNLSSLELGDSALYFCASSVSSGSSYEQYFGPGTRLTVT.

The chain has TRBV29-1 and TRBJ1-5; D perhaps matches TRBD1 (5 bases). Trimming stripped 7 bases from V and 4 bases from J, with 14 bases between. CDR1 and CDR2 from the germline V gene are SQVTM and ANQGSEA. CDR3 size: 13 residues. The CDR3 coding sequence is TGCAGCGCCGTCTGGGGGGTTAATCAGCCCCAGCATTTT. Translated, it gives CSAVWGVNQPQHF.